This TCR beta chain was found in a study of blood T cell repertoires in COVID-19. As for the study in general: The United States, Italy and Spain provided the acute and convalescent COVID-19 samples. The cDNA or gDNA used as material had been derived from T cells, B-cell-depleted T cells, or PBMCs.

Authors' analysis steps: Counts of nucleated cells, estimated from reference gene primer amplification, were obtained. TCRdb keeps only in-frame clones here, not all; method: immunoSEQ multiplex PCR. V and J calls and clone size come straight from that table; D and trimming were deduced from the DNA. Here the sample spans 410,000 or so clones, 75% to 90% being singletons. Looked up from germline, CDR1 is MNHEY and CDR2 is SMNVEV (reference sequence). The V and J ends lost 2 bases and 0 bases respectively, with 11 bases between them. The CDR3 runs 15 residues. Sequencing was performed on peripheral blood. This chain joins TRBV27 and TRBJ2-7; a possible D gene is TRBD1 (6 bases). The receptor was derived from a woman aged 25 to 39 with active or convalescent COVID-19. The CDR3 DNA reads TGTGCCAGCAGTTTAGTGGGACAAAGCTCCTACGAGCAGTACTTC. Residues: CASSLVGQSSYEQYF.